The sequence of this TCR beta chain was determined in a study of T cell changes during pregnancy in multiple sclerosis. Measured with immunoSEQ multiplex PCR; TCRdb has only the in-frame clones, and not every one. The sample has approximately 63,000 clones, 75% to 95% seen once. Germline V gives CDR1 SNHLY, CDR2 FYNNEI. This CDR3 is 12 amino acids long. V was trimmed by 8 bases and J by 0 bases, leaving 7 bases between them. The clonotype was recovered from a female donor in good health, enrolled as a control in a pregnancy study. The chain employs TRBV2 and TRBJ1-1; D is unresolved. Material: peripheral blood, obtained after pregnancy. The CDR3 region is CASRVMNTEAFF. The CDR3 DNA follows: TGTGCCAGCCGGGTGATGAACACTGAAGCTTTCTTT.